What follows are 15 T cell receptor beta chains derived from one specimen sequenced in a study of cytomegalovirus exposure and HLA in healthy donors. Both 60 Vbeta primers and 13 Jbeta primers went into the PCR. Produced via immunoSEQ multiplex PCR; TCRdb's table is partial and in-frame only. The table has under 100,000 clones, approximately 80% seen once. Sequenced sample: PBMCs. The receptor set was obtained from a middle-aged man in good health and CMV-seronegative.

The CDR3: CASSLDGQGSGGELFF. CDR3 nucleotides: TGCGCCAGCAGCTTGGATGGACAGGGGTCGGGGGGGGAGCTGTTTTTT. This sequence joins TRBV5-1 and TRBJ2-2, with 9 bases lining up with TRBD1. The CDR3 runs to 16 residues. V shed 0 bases, J shed 8 bases, and the junction held 8 bases outside the gene matches. Germline CDR1 is SGHRS and CDR2 is YFSETQ.

The genes are TRBV5-1 and TRBJ2-1; TRBD2 agrees at 8 bases. Germline assignment: CDR1 SGHRS and CDR2 YFSETQ. CDR3 size: 17 residues. Trimming cost V 4 bases and J 7 bases; bases outside gene matches: 16. In DNA, the CDR3 is TGCGCCAGCAGCCCCGGGAAGAATAGCGGGATTAAAAATGAGCAGTTCTTC. This codes for CASSPGKNSGIKNEQFF.

This clone was observed a handful of times. The V and J genes are TRBV6-6 and TRBJ1-6; unclear D gene. The CDR3 runs 14 residues. The V gene lost 7 bases and the J gene lost 10 bases, with 17 bases spanning the gap. Germline V gives CDR1 MNHNY, CDR2 SVGAGI (reference sequence). The DNA of the CDR3 is TGTGCCAGCACTAAGGCGGCCTCCCAATCACCCCTCCACTTT. Translating gives CASTKAASQSPLHF.

The chain is built from TRBV19 and TRBJ1-1, with a possible D match to TRBD1 (5 bases). V gave up 8 bases and J gave up 4 bases, with 17 bases separating them. The germline gives CDR1 LNHDA, CDR2 SQIVND (reference sequence). The CDR3 is made up of 14 amino acids. The DNA of the CDR3 is TGTGCCAGTGGTTTGGGGCTATTGGGCACTGAAGCTTTCTTT. It translates to CASGLGLLGTEAFF.

In DNA, the CDR3 is TGTGCCAGCAGCCAGGACAGGGCCAGTAATCAGCCCCAGCATTTT. It codes for CASSQDRASNQPQHF. The chain carries TRBV5-6 and TRBJ1-5; 8 nucleotides align to TRBD1. The CDR3 runs to 15 residues. CDR1 and CDR2 (germline): SGHDT, YYEEEE. V shed 4 bases, J shed 4 bases, and the junction held 7 bases outside the gene matches.

The chain recombines TRBV15 with TRBJ2-6; the D gene is possibly TRBD2 (5 bases). Germline V gene lookup returns CDR1 LNHNV and CDR2 YYDKDF (reference sequence). V lost 5 bases, J lost 3 bases, and 14 bases lay in between. There are 16 residues in the CDR3. The CDR3 sequence: CATSPSGVDGANVLTF. DNA of the CDR3: TGTGCCACCAGCCCATCCGGGGTGGATGGGGCCAACGTCCTGACTTTC.

This clone was detected only a few times. The V and J genes are TRBV4-3 and TRBJ1-6, with 8 positions matching TRBD1. Looked up from germline, CDR1 is LGHNA and CDR2 is YSLEER. V shed 2 bases and J 10 bases; nucleotides not matched to a gene: 16. This CDR3 contains 18 residues. CDR3 DNA sequence: TGCGCCAGCAGCCAACAGCCTGGGCTAACAGGGGGATTATCACCCCTCCACTTT. Translation gives CASSQQPGLTGGLSPLHF.

This sequence joins TRBV5-6 and TRBJ1-2, with 7 bases fitting TRBD1. CDR3 length: 15 residues. Germline V gene data show CDR1 as SGHDT and CDR2 as YYEEEE. V dropped 4 bases and J dropped 8; count of bases not matched to a gene: 14. DNA for the CDR3: TGTGCCAGCAGCGGGGGTAACAGGGGATTAGAAGGCTACACCTTC. Translated: CASSGGNRGLEGYTF.

The chain joins TRBV5-1 to TRBJ1-1, with D perhaps matching TRBD1 (6 bases). From germline, CDR1 is SGHRS and CDR2 YFSETQ. Between the trimmed V and J ends, which lost 2 bases and 5 bases, there was a span of 10 bases. CDR3 size: 13 residues. The CDR3 DNA sequence: TGCGCCAGCAGCTTCAACAGGGAGACTGAAGCTTTCTTT. This sequence encodes CASSFNRETEAFF. The full variable domain, in which reference TRBV5-1 and TRBJ1-1 provide the parts outside the CDR3, is KAGVTQTPRYLIKTRGQQVTLSCSPISGHRSVSWYQQTPGQGLQFLFEYFSETQRNKGNFPGRFSGRQFSNSRSEMNVSTLELGDSALYLCASSFNRETEAFFGQGTRLTVV.

The chain links TRBV5-4 to TRBJ2-3, with 10 bases fitting TRBD2. Germline CDR1 reads SGHNT; CDR2 reads YYREEE (reference sequence). CDR3 size: 16 residues. Trimming took 9 bases from V and 4 from J; bases not matched to a gene: 14. CDR3 amino acids: CATFTGLAGGADTQYF. CDR3 nucleotide sequence: TGTGCCACCTTCACGGGATTAGCGGGGGGAGCAGATACGCAGTATTTT.

This sequence joins TRBV5-6 and TRBJ2-4; perhaps TRBD2 as D (5 bases). Per germline, CDR1 SGHDT and CDR2 YYEEEE. The CDR3 has 15 residues. V lost 5 bases to trimming and J lost 0 bases, with 12 bases between them. The CDR3 bases are TGTGCCAGCAGTCAGGAGGCACTAGCCAAAAACATTCAGTACTTC. Translation: CASSQEALAKNIQYF.

V usage is TRBV4-1 and J usage is TRBJ2-7; 7 bases fit TRBD1. Germline V CDR1 and CDR2: MGHRA, YSYEKL. V was pared by 3 bases and J by 2 bases, with 4 bases of the junction left unmatched. The CDR3 runs to 14 residues. CDR3 protein: CASSHGQGAYEQYF. The CDR3, as DNA: TGCGCCAGCAGCCATGGTCAGGGGGCCTACGAGCAGTACTTC.

The chain carries TRBV28 and TRBJ2-1; D perhaps matches TRBD1 (6 bases). Trimming removed 3 bases from V and 9 bases from J, with 12 bases in between. The CDR3 contains 13 residues. Per the germline V gene, CDR1 is MDHEN and CDR2 is SYDVKM. CDR3 DNA sequence: TGTGCCAGCAGTTTTAAGACAGGACTTGAGCAGTTCTTC. This sequence encodes CASSFKTGLEQFF.

This chain connects TRBV4-2 to TRBJ1-5; no firm D call. Germline CDR1 LGHNA, CDR2 YNFKEQ. The V end was cut by 4 bases, the J end by 4 bases, with 8 bases between. The CDR3 runs 13 residues. This CDR3 reads CASSLWPNQPQHF. The CDR3 coding sequence is TGTGCCAGCAGCCTCTGGCCAAATCAGCCCCAGCATTTT.

CDR3 sequence (DNA): TGTGCCAGCAGCCGGGACACCGCGAACACCGGGGAGCTGTTTTTT. This sequence encodes CASSRDTANTGELFF. This chain uses TRBV7-9 with TRBJ2-2, with D tentatively TRBD1 (6 bases). V lost 5 bases to trimming and J lost 0 bases, with 10 bases between them. The CDR3 is 15 amino acids. Per the germline V gene, CDR1 is SEHNR and CDR2 is FQNEAQ (reference sequence). Combining the CDR3 with reference TRBV7-9 and TRBJ2-2 gives the whole variable domain DTGVSQNPRHKITKRGQNVTFRCDPISEHNRLYWYRQTLGQGPEFLTYFQNEAQLEKSRLLSDRFSAERPKGSFSTLEIQRTEQGDSAMYLCASSRDTANTGELFFGEGSRLTVL.